What follows are 20 T cell receptor beta chains derived from one specimen sequenced in a study of cytomegalovirus exposure and HLA in healthy donors. Researchers ran the PCR with 60 Vbeta and 13 Jbeta primers. This table comes from immunoSEQ multiplex PCR, and its TCRdb copy is limited to in-frame clones, with some not included. Of about 96,000 clones listed, 64% are singletons. What was sequenced was PBMCs. Receptors originate from a man aged 60 to 69 in good health and CMV-seronegative.

The chain carries TRBV19 and TRBJ1-2; tentatively, D is TRBD1 (5 bases). Trimming pared 2 bases from V and 4 bases from J, leaving 8 bases between. CDR1 and CDR2 (germline): LNHDA, SQIVND (reference sequence). This CDR3 region has 13 residues. CDR3 sequence reads: CASSIQGSYGYTF. The CDR3 DNA reads as TGTGCCAGTAGTATACAGGGTTCCTATGGCTACACCTTC. Full variable domain (missing parts from reference TRBV19 and TRBJ1-2): DGGITQSPKYLFRKEGQNVTLSCEQNLNHDAMYWYRQDPGQGLRLIYYSQIVNDFQKGDIAEGYSVSREKKESFPLTVTSAQKNPTAFYLCASSIQGSYGYTFGSGTRLTVV.

This clone was seen more than once but under ten times. This chain joins TRBV9 and TRBJ1-1; D is perhaps TRBD1 (6 bases). V was cut by 4 bases and J by 0 bases, with 19 bases left in between. Germline lookup yields CDR1 SGDLS and CDR2 YYNGEE. This CDR3 contains 17 residues. In nucleotides, the CDR3 is TGTGCCAGCAGCACCCGGGACACTGGAGCGGTGAACACTGAAGCTTTCTTT. Its protein is CASSTRDTGAVNTEAFF.

The V call is TRBV19, the J call TRBJ1-1; D remains ambiguous. The germline V gene has CDR1 LNHDA and CDR2 SQIVND (reference sequence). The CDR3 covers 13 residues. V was trimmed by 3 bases and J by 1 base, leaving 6 bases between them. The chain's CDR3 is CASSIQKNTEAFF. CDR3 bases: TGTGCCAGTAGTATTCAGAAGAACACTGAAGCTTTCTTT.

This clone was counted only a few times. Here the CDR3 reads CASSLSGMNTEAFF. For the CDR3, the DNA is TGTGCCAGCAGCTTGTCAGGGATGAACACTGAAGCTTTCTTT. The V gene is TRBV5-6, the J gene TRBJ1-1, with a weak D call TRBD1 (5 bases). CDR1 and CDR2 (germline): SGHDT, YYEEEE. V was pared by 1 base and J by 0 bases, with 7 bases between. This CDR3 region has 14 residues.

The chain employs TRBV2 and TRBJ2-7; 10 bases agree with TRBD1. V was clipped by 3 bases and J by 6 bases; unmatched bases: 5. The germline V gene encodes CDR1 SNHLY and CDR2 FYNNEI. The CDR3 contains 14 residues. CDR3 amino acids: CASSDDRGPGEQYF. DNA for the CDR3: TGTGCCAGCAGTGACGACAGGGGGCCCGGCGAGCAGTACTTC. The full variable domain, rest sourced from reference TRBV2 and TRBJ2-7, is EPEVTQTPSHQVTQMGQEVILRCVPISNHLYFYWYRQILGQKVEFLVSFYNNEISEKSEIFDDQFSVERPDGSNFTLKIRSTKLEDSAMYFCASSDDRGPGEQYFGPGTRLTVT.

V is TRBV7-2 and J is TRBJ2-5; 10 bases align to TRBD2. CDR3 size: 15 residues. J was trimmed by 11 bases and V by 5 bases; bases with no gene match: 14. Germline-derived CDR1 and CDR2 are SGHTA and FQGNSA. The CDR3 here is CASSRRPTSGTEQYF. DNA for the CDR3: TGTGCCAGCAGCCGAAGGCCTACTAGCGGGACAGAGCAGTACTTC.

V is TRBV28 and J is TRBJ2-7, with a possible D match to TRBD1 (5 bases). The length of the CDR3 is 12 residues. Germline CDR1 and CDR2: MDHEN and SYDVKM. CDR3 region: CVSRDSSYEQYF. CDR3 DNA sequence: TGTGTTTCTCGAGACAGTTCCTACGAGCAGTACTTC. The entire variable domain, with the rest obtained from reference TRBV28 and TRBJ2-7, is as follows: DVKVTQSSRYLVKRTGEKVFLECVQDMDHENMFWYRQDPGLGLRLIYFSYDVKMKEKGDIPEGYSVSREKKERFSLILESASTNQTSMYLCVSRDSSYEQYFGPGTRLTVT.

The rearrangement joins TRBV9 to TRBJ2-5; TRBD2 aligns across 10 bases. Germline CDR1 and CDR2: SGDLS and YYNGEE. The CDR3 is made up of 14 amino acids. V gave up 4 bases and J gave up 6 bases; unmatched junction bases: 6. The DNA for the CDR3 is TGTGCCAGCAGCCCCCAGCGGGAGGGCAAGACCCAGTACTTC. As protein: CASSPQREGKTQYF.

The chain joins TRBV2 to TRBJ2-2; a weak D match, TRBD1 (5 bases). The CDR3 contains 15 residues. V lost 2 bases to trimming and J lost 2 bases, with 9 bases between them. Germline lookup yields CDR1 SNHLY and CDR2 FYNNEI. The DNA for the CDR3 is TGTGCCAGCAGTGAACAGGGCCCCAACACCGGGGAGCTGTTTTTT. Translation: CASSEQGPNTGELFF.

The chain is built from TRBV4-2 and TRBJ1-2; no firm D call. CDR1 and CDR2 (germline): LGHNA, YNFKEQ. The CDR3 sequence is 17 residues long. V lost 0 bases and J lost 3, with 17 bases in between. The CDR3 loop reads CASSQDTRGASHYGYTF. As DNA, the CDR3 is TGTGCCAGCAGCCAAGATACGCGGGGAGCGTCTCACTATGGCTACACCTTC.

This clone was counted at least ten times. This rearrangement joins TRBV7-2 to TRBJ2-7; 7 bases agree with TRBD1. This CDR3 has 14 residues. Losses at the gene ends were 5 bases for V and 0 bases for J; bases not matched to a gene: 4. Germline V gene data show CDR1 as SGHTA and CDR2 as FQGNSA. CDR3 amino acids: CASSPRQGSYEQYF. CDR3 sequence (DNA): TGTGCCAGCAGCCCGAGACAGGGCTCCTACGAGCAGTACTTC.

The rearrangement links TRBV5-3 to TRBJ2-5, with D tentatively TRBD2 (6 bases). TRBV5-3 is filed as an ORF, its function uncertain. V lost 0 bases, J lost 3 bases, and 15 bases lay in between. The CDR3 has 16 amino acids. This CDR3 is CARSLEEGLTKETQYF. CDR3 in DNA: TGTGCCAGAAGCTTGGAGGAGGGATTAACCAAAGAGACCCAGTACTTC.

The chain joins TRBV7-9 to TRBJ1-5; TRBD1 is a possible D gene (5 bases). Per germline, CDR1 SEHNR and CDR2 FQNEAQ (reference sequence). The CDR3 spans 17 residues. The V end was cut by 2 bases, the J end by 6 bases, with 20 bases between. CDR3 coding DNA: TGTGCCAGCAGCTTAAGTCCGGGGGGGGGAAGAGGTCAGCCCCAGCATTTT. Residues: CASSLSPGGGRGQPQHF. Using reference TRBV7-9 and TRBJ1-5 for the parts outside the CDR3, the full variable domain is DTGVSQNPRHKITKRGQNVTFRCDPISEHNRLYWYRQTLGQGPEFLTYFQNEAQLEKSRLLSDRFSAERPKGSFSTLEIQRTEQGDSAMYLCASSLSPGGGRGQPQHFGDGTRLSIL.

The chain links TRBV30 to TRBJ2-7, with TRBD1 as a possible D gene (5 bases). This CDR3 is 12 amino acids long. V was clipped by 0 bases and J by 6 bases, with 9 bases between them. The germline CDR1 and CDR2 sequences are GTSNPN and SVGIG (reference sequence). CDR3 coding DNA: TGTGCCTGGAGTGTAGGGGCTGGCGAGCAGTACTTC. Translated: CAWSVGAGEQYF.

J is TRBJ1-3 and V is TRBV2, with 8 positions matching TRBD1. The CDR3 consists of 13 residues. Germline V CDR1 and CDR2: SNHLY, FYNNEI. V lost 6 bases to trimming and J lost 6 bases; unmatched junction nucleotides: 4. In DNA form, the CDR3 reads TGTGCCAGCAGCGAGACAGGGGAAAACACCATATATTTT. Translated, it gives CASSETGENTIYF.

The rearrangement uses TRBV5-4 and TRBJ1-1; a weak D match, TRBD1 (5 bases). CDR3 length: 13 amino acids. V was shortened by 3 bases and J by 1 base, with 7 bases between the two germline ends. Looked up from germline, CDR1 is SGHNT and CDR2 is YYREEE (reference sequence). The DNA of the CDR3 is TGTGCCAGCAGCTCCGGACAGAACACTGAAGCTTTCTTT. Amino acid sequence: CASSSGQNTEAFF.

This chain links TRBV5-1 with TRBJ2-1; 11 bases fit TRBD2. The CDR3 covers 15 residues. Germline CDR1 reads SGHRS; CDR2 reads YFSETQ. With V trimmed by 5 bases and J by 15 bases, 16 bases remained unmatched. As DNA, the CDR3 is TGCGCCAGCAGACCTCCACTAGCGGGAGAATGGGAGTCGTTCTTC. This translates into CASRPPLAGEWESFF.

This clone has only a few counts. The rearrangement joins TRBV7-6 to TRBJ2-3, with 8 bases identical to TRBD2. The CDR3 covers 16 residues. CDR1 is SGHVS and CDR2 is FNYEAQ in the germline V gene. The trim removed 5 bases at V and 4 bases at J, leaving 11 bases unmatched. CDR3 protein: CASSPMAGGRADTQYF. The CDR3 bases are TGTGCCAGCAGCCCGATGGCGGGAGGTCGCGCAGATACGCAGTATTTT. Full variable domain (remainder filled in from reference TRBV7-6 and TRBJ2-3): GAGVSQSPRYKVTKRGQDVALRCDPISGHVSLYWYRQALGQGPEFLTYFNYEAQQDKSGLPNDRFSAERPEGSISTLTIQRTEQRDSAMYRCASSPMAGGRADTQYFGPGTRLTVL.

The V call is TRBV19, the J call TRBJ1-1; no clear D. The CDR3 spans 16 residues. Deletions cut 3 bases from V and 0 bases from J, with 14 bases between. Germline lookup yields CDR1 LNHDA and CDR2 SQIVND (reference sequence). CDR3 sequence (DNA): TGTGCCAGTAGTATTTTTCTCGGGTCTATGAACACTGAAGCTTTCTTT. Amino acid sequence: CASSIFLGSMNTEAFF.

The V call is TRBV11-3, the J call TRBJ2-3; 9 bases map to TRBD1. Germline assignment: CDR1 SGHNT and CDR2 YENEEA. Germline trimming cut 3 bases from V and 4 bases from J; bases unmatched to any gene: 5. The CDR3 loop spans 15 amino acids. CDR3 amino acids: CASSFLDRGSDTQYF. CDR3 bases: TGTGCCAGCAGCTTTTTGGACAGGGGCTCAGATACGCAGTATTTT. The entire variable domain, with the rest obtained from reference TRBV11-3 and TRBJ2-3, is as follows: EAGVVQSPRYKIIEKKQPVAFWCNPISGHNTLYWYLQNLGQGPELLIRYENEEAVDDSQLPKDRFSAERLKGVDSTLKIQPAELGDSAVYLCASSFLDRGSDTQYFGPGTRLTVL.